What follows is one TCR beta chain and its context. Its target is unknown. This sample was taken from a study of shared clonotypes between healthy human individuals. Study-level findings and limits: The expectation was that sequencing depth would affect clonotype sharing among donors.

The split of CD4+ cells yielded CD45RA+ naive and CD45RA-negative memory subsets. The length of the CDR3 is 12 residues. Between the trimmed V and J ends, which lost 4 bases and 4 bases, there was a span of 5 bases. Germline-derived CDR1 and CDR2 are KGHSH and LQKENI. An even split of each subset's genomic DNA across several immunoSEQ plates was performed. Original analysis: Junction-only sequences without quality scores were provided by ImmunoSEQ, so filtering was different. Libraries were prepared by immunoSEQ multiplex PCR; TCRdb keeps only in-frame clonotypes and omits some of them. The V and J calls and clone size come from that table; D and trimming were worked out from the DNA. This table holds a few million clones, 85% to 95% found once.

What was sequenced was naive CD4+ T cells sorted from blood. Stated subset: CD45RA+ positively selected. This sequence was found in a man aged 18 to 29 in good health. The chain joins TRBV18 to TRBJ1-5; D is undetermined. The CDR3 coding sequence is TGTGCCAGCTCACGTATAAATCAGCCCCAGCATTTT. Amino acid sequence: CASSRINQPQHF.